The entry below gives a single T cell receptor beta chain sequence along with its context. No antigen is known for it. From RNA, the CDR3 regions of TCR beta chains were amplified and sequenced. First-round RT-PCR relied on HTBI primers, and a second-round multiplex PCR came next. Via MiXCR, TCRdb re-called the multiplex PCR reads, giving one row per CDR3 protein. The sample lists about 240,000 distinct CDR3 sequences; approximately 42% were seen once. This sample was taken from a study of Graves' ophthalmopathy and Graves' hyperthyroidism. Background on the study: No treatment had been given when peripheral blood was collected at initial diagnosis. The study, taken as a whole, reports: Built on 13 signatures, a model told ophthalmopathy apart from stable hyperthyroidism with roughly 88% sensitivity and approximately 81% specificity. The blood repertoire also included most expanded thyroid clonotypes above 0.001 frequency. Prediction of ophthalmopathy progression reached around 70% sensitivity and under 80% specificity.

Per the germline V gene, CDR1 is MNHEY and CDR2 is SVGEGT. The CDR3 totals 13 residues. V was cut by 8 bases and J by 5 bases, with 12 bases left in between. The sequenced material came from peripheral blood. V gene TRBV6-2 or TRBV6-3 combines with J gene TRBJ1-4, with D possibly being TRBD1 (5 bases). This receptor was obtained from an adult man with Graves' ophthalmopathy. The CDR3 spells CASAMTENEKLFF. DNA of the CDR3: TGTGCCAGCGCGATGACAGAGAATGAAAAACTGTTTTTT.